The text below deals with one T cell receptor beta chain. This receptor's antigen is unknown. The record has no base qualities; no much larger clone is one base away. The data stem from a study of blood T cell repertoires in COVID-19 (dated by TCRdb to about 2020). Study-wide context: Samples from collaborators originated in the United States, Italy and Spain and spanned both the acute and convalescent phases of COVID-19. The material from the prospective study consisted of cDNA or gDNA derived from T cells, B-cell-depleted T cells, or PBMCs. The dataset comprised deeply sampled blood TCRbeta repertoires from subjects exposed to, actively infected with, or recovered from COVID-19. The repertoires were released in a freely available public database intended as a resource for research on the immune response to SARS-CoV-2. The samples were drawn from the first 160 participants of the ongoing ImmuneRACE study and from 1,254 subjects provided by 6 global collaborators. Sample metadata almost always included a de-identified subject ID, COVID-19 status, age in years and sex. HLA class I and class II types, where available, came from metadata supplied by the sample provider rather than from assay-based typing.

Another Seattle source contributed samples from volunteer blood donors who had recovered from COVID-19. Whole blood was collected in K2EDTA tubes by collaborating institutions according to the institutions' own protocols. For TCRbeta analysis, collaborator samples were shipped as frozen whole blood, as isolated PBMCs, or as DNA extracted from either sample type. TCRbeta CDR3 regions were amplified from genomic DNA by means of the immunoSEQ Assay, a bias-controlled multiplex PCR. In the authors' own workflow: The number of nucleated cells in each sample was estimated by amplification of reference gene primers within the assay. Sequence reads were collapsed and filtered to measure the absolute abundance of every unique TCRbeta CDR3 rearrangement. For each sample, productive Simpson clonality was calculated as the square root of Simpson's diversity index across productive rearrangements. TCRdb stores this immuneACCESS table with in-frame sequences only. Part of the clones is absent; in the studies checked, under half of the shortfall reflects unresolved V genes, and no reason is known for the rest. The V and J calls and the clone size are those of that table, but D and trimming were determined from the DNA. The sample records about 240,000 clones, about 90% of which are singletons. The top ten clones comprise about 7% of the sample.

What the authors observed across the whole study: How much clinical and demographic metadata was included differed by source and by participant, and the metadata was provided uncurated.

Compared with germline, V lacks 6 bases and J lacks 4 bases; bases without a gene match: 2. The germline V gene provides CDR1 MNHEY and CDR2 SVGAGI. Measured from the cysteine to the phenylalanine, the CDR3 is 12 residues long. Solely the CDR3 DNA is kept, with 36 bases framed from the first base. This clonotype was obtained from a man aged 60-69 years who had recovered from COVID-19. Sequencing was done on a sample of peripheral blood. The chain links TRBV6-5 with TRBJ2-5; the junction holds 7 bases that match TRBD1. The DNA reads as follows: TGTGCCAGCAGGACAGGGCGAGAGACCCAGTACTTC. Translation gives CASRTGRETQYF.